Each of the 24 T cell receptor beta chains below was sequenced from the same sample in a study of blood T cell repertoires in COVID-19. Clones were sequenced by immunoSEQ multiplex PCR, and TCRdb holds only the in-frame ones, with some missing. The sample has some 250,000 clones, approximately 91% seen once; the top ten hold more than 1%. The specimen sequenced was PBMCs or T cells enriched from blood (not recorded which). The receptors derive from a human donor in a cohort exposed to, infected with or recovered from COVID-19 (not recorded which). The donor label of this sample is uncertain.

CDR3 protein: CASSLGRDIGHEQYF. The CDR3 nucleotides read TGTGCCAGCAGCTTAGGCCGGGACATTGGCCACGAGCAGTACTTC. This chain links TRBV7-7 with TRBJ2-7; perhaps TRBD1 as D (6 bases). The V end lost 1 base, the J end lost 5 bases, and 15 bases lay between the germline ends. CDR1 and CDR2 (germline): SSHAT, FNYEAQ (reference sequence). The CDR3 is 15 residues long.

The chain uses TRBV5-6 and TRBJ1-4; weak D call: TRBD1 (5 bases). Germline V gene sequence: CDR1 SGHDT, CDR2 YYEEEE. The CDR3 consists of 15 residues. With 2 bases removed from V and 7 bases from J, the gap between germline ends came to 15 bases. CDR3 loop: CASSFGGGRGEKLFF. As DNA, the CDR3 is TGTGCCAGCAGCTTCGGGGGAGGGAGAGGTGAAAAACTGTTTTTT. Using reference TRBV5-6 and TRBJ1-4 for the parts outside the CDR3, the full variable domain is DAGVTQSPTHLIKTRGQQVTLRCSPKSGHDTVSWYQQALGQGPQFIFQYYEEEERQRGNFPDRFSGHQFPNYSSELNVNALLLGDSALYLCASSFGGGRGEKLFFGSGTQLSVL.

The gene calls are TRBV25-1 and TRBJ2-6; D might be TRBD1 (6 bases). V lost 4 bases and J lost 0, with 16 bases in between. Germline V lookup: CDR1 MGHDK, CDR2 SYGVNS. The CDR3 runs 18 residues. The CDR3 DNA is TGTGCCAGCAGTGGCCAGGGGTCCTGGGTCTCTGGGGCCAACGTCCTGACTTTC. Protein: CASSGQGSWVSGANVLTF. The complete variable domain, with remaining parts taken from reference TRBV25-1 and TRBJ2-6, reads EADIYQTPRYLVIGTGKKITLECSQTMGHDKMYWYQQDPGMELHLIHYSYGVNSTEKGDLSSESTVSRIRTEHFPLTLESARPSHTSQYLCASSGQGSWVSGANVLTFGAGSRLTVL.

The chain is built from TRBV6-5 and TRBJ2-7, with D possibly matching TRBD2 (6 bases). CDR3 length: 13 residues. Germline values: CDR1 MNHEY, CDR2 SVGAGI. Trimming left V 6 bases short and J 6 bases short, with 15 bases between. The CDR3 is CASREGRRAEQYF. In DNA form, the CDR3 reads TGTGCCAGCAGGGAGGGACGGAGGGCCGAGCAGTACTTC.

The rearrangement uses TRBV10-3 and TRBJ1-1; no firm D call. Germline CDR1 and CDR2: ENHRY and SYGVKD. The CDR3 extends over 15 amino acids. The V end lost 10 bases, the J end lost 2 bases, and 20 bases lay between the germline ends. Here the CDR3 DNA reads TGTGCCACACTAGCAAAGAACACCGCAAACACTGAAGCTTTCTTT. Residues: CATLAKNTANTEAFF.

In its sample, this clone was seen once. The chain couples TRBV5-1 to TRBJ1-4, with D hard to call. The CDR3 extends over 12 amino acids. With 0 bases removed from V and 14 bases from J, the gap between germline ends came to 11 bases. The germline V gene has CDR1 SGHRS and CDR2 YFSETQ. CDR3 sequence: CASSLAAGELFF. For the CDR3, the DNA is TGCGCCAGCAGCTTGGCGGCGGGTGAGCTGTTTTTT.

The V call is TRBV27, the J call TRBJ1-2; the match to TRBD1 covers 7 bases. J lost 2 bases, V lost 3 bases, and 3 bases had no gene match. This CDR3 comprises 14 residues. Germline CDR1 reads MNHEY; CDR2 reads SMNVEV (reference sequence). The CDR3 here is CASSFLGQNYGYTF. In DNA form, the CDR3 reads TGTGCCAGCAGTTTTTTGGGACAGAACTATGGCTACACCTTC.

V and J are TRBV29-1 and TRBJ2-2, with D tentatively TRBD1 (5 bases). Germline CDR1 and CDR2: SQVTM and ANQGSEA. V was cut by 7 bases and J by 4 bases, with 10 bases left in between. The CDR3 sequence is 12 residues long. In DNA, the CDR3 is TGCAGCGGGAAAGGGGTCACCGGGGAGCTGTTTTTT. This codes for CSGKGVTGELFF.

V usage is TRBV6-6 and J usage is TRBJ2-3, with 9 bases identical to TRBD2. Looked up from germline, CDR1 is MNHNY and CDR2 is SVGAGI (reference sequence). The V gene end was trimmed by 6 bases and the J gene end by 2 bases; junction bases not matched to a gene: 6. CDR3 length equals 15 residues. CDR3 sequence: CASRASGATTDTQYF. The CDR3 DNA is TGTGCCAGCAGGGCTAGCGGGGCGACCACAGATACGCAGTATTTT.

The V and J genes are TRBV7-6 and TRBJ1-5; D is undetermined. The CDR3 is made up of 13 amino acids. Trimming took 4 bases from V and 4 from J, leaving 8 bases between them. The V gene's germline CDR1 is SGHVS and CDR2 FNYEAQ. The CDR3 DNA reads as TGTGCCAGCAGCTCTAACCTAAATCAGCCCCAGCATTTT. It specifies CASSSNLNQPQHF.

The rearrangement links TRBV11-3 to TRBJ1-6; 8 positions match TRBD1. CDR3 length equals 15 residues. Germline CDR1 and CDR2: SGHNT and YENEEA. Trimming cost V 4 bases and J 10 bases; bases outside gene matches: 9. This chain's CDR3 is CASSSSTGEGSPLHF. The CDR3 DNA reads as TGTGCCAGCAGCTCATCGACAGGGGAGGGATCACCCCTCCACTTT.

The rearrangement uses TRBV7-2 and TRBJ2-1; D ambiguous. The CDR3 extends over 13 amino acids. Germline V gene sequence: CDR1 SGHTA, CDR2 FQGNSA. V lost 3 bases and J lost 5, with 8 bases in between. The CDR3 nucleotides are TGTGCCAGCAGCTTGAGTACGGACAATGAGCAGTTCTTC. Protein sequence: CASSLSTDNEQFF.

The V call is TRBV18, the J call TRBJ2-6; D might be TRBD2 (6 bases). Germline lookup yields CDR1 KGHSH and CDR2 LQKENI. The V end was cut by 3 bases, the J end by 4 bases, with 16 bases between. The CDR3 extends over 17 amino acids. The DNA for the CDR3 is TGTGCCAGCTCACCCACTGGAGGGCTTTGGGGGGCCAACGTCCTGACTTTC. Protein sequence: CASSPTGGLWGANVLTF.

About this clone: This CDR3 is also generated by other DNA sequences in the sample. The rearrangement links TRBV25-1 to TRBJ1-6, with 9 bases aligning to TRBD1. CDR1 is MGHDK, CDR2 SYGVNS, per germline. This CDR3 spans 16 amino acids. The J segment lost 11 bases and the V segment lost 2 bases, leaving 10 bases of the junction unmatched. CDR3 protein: CASSEPPGQGFAPLHF. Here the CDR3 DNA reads TGTGCCAGCAGTGAACCCCCAGGACAGGGGTTCGCACCCCTCCACTTT.

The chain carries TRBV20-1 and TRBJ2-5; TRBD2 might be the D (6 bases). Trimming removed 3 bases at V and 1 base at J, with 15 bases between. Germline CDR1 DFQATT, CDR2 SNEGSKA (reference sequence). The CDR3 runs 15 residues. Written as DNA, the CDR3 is TGCAGTGCTAGTCCTACGGAGGGCCCCCAAGAGACCCAGTACTTC. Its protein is CSASPTEGPQETQYF.

CDR3 in DNA: TGTGCCAGCAGCCTCCGCGGGACGGACGACAGCGGCGGGGAGCTGTTTTTT. The encoded protein is CASSLRGTDDSGGELFF. V usage is TRBV7-9 and J usage is TRBJ2-2, with D possibly matching TRBD2 (6 bases). The germline V and J ends were trimmed by 5 bases and 7 bases, with 23 bases remaining between them. In germline, CDR1 is SEHNR, CDR2 FQNEAQ (reference sequence). The CDR3 has 17 amino acids.

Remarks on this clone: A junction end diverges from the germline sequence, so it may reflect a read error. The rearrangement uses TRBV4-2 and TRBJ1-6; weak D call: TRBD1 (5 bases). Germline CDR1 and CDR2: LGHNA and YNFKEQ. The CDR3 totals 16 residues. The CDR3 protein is CASSEEDNRSGSPLHF. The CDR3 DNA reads TGTGCCAGCAGCGAAGAGGACAACCGGTCAGGTTCACCCCTCCACTTT.

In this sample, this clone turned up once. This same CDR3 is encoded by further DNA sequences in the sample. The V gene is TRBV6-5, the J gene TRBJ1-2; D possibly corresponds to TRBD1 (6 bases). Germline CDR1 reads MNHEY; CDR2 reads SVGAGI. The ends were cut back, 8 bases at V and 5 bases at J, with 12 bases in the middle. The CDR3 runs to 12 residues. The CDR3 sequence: CASSRGNYGYTF. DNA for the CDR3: TGTGCCAGCTCCAGGGGTAATTATGGCTACACCTTC.

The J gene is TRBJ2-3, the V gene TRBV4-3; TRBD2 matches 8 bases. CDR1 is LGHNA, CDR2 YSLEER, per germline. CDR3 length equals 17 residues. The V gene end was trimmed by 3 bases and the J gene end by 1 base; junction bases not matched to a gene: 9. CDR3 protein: CASSHLSPAGGTDTQYF. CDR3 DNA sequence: TGCGCCAGCAGCCATCTCTCCCCAGCGGGGGGCACAGATACGCAGTATTTT.

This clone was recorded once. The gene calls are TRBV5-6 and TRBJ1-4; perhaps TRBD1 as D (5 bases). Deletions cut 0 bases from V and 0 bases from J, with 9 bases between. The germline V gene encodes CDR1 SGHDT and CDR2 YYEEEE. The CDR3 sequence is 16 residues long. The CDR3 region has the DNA TGTGCCAGCAGCTTGGCGGGGGGTGCAACTAATGAAAAACTGTTTTTT. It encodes CASSLAGGATNEKLFF.

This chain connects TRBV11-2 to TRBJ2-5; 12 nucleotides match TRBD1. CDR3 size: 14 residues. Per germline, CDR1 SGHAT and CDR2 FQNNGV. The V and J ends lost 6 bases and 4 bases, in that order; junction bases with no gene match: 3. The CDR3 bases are TGTGCCAGCAGTAGGGACAGGGGGCTAGAGACCCAGTACTTC. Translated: CASSRDRGLETQYF.

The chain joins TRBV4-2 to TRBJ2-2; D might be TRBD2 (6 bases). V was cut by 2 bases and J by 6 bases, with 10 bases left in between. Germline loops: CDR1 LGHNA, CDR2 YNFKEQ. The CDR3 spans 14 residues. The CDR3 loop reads CASSQSGTPGELFF. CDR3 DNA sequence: TGTGCCAGCAGCCAATCCGGGACTCCCGGGGAGCTGTTTTTT.

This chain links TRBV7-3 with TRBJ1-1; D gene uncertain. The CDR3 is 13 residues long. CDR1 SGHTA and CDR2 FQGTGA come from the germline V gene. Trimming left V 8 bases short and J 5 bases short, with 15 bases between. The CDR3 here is CASSAMEGTEAFF. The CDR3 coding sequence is TGTGCCAGCTCAGCTATGGAGGGAACTGAAGCTTTCTTT.

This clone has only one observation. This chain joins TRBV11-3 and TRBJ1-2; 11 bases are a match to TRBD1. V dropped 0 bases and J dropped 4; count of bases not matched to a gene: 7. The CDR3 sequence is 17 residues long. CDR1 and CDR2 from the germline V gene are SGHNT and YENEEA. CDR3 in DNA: TGTGCCAGCAGCTTAGAGGGACAGGGGGGATTACGCTATGGCTACACCTTC. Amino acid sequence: CASSLEGQGGLRYGYTF. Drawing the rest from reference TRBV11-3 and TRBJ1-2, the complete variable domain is EAGVVQSPRYKIIEKKQPVAFWCNPISGHNTLYWYLQNLGQGPELLIRYENEEAVDDSQLPKDRFSAERLKGVDSTLKIQPAELGDSAVYLCASSLEGQGGLRYGYTFGSGTRLTVV.